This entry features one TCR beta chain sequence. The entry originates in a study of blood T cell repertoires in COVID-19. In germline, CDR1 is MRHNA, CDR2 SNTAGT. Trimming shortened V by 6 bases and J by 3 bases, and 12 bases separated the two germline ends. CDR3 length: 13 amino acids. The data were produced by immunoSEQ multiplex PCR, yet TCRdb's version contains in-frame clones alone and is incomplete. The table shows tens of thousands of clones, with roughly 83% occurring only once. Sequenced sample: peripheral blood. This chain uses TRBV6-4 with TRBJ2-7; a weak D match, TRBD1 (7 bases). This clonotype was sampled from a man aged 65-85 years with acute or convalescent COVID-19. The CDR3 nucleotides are TGTGCCAGCAGGGGGGGACAGTTCTACGAGCAGTACTTC. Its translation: CASRGGQFYEQYF.